This T cell receptor (beta chain) was obtained from a study of cytomegalovirus exposure and HLA in healthy donors. Between the trimmed V and J ends, which lost 5 bases and 0 bases, there was a span of 8 bases. CDR1 is SQVTM, CDR2 ANQGSEA, per germline. This CDR3 is built from 12 residues. Remarks on this clone: What it binds is unknown.

Use of 60 Vbeta and 13 Jbeta primers characterized the PCR. In the study's own analysis: Unique TCR beta chains totaled about 73 million in a later count, with around 12 million of them shared. The protocol was immunoSEQ multiplex PCR, while the TCRdb copy is restricted to in-frame clones and leaves out a portion. The DNA gave D and trimming, while V, J and clone size come from that table. The sample lists around 130,000 clones, around 72% occurring once. Study-wide findings and caveats: With further analysis later on, most CMV-associated TCR beta chains appeared HLA-restricted.

What was sequenced was PBMCs. The chain uses TRBV29-1 and TRBJ2-7; unclear D gene. The origin of this receptor is a woman aged 18-35 years in good health and CMV-seronegative. CDR3 DNA sequence: TGCAGCGTTAGTTACAGCTCCTACGAGCAGTACTTC. Its translation: CSVSYSSYEQYF.